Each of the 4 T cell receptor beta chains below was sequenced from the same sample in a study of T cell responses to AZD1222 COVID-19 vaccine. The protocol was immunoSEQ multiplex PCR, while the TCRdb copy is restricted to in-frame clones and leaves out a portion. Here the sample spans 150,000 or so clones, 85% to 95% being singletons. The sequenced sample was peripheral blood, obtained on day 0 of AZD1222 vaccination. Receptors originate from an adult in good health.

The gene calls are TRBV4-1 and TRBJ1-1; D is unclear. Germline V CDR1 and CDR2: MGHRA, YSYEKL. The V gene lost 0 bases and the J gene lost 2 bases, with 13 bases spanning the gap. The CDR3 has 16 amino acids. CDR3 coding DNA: TGCGCCAGCAGCCAAGACGGTCGGTATACTAACACTGAAGCTTTCTTT. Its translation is CASSQDGRYTNTEAFF.

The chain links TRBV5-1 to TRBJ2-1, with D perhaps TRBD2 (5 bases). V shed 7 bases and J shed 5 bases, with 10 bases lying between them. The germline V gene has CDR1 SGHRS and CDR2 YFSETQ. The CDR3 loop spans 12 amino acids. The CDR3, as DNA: TGCGCCAGCCGAGGGAGTCACAATGAGCAGTTCTTC. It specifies CASRGSHNEQFF.

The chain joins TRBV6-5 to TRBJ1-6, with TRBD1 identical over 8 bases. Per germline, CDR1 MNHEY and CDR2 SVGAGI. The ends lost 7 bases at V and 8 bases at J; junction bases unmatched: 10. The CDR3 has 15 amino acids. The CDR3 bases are TGTGCCAGCAAGAGCGACAGGGGAGGGGATTCACCCCTCCACTTT. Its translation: CASKSDRGGDSPLHF.

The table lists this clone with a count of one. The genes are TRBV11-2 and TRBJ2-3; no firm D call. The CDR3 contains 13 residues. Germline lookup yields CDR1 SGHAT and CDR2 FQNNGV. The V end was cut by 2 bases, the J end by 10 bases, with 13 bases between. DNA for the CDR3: TGTGCCAGCAGCTTAAAAGGAGCAGAGGCGCAGTATTTT. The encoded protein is CASSLKGAEAQYF. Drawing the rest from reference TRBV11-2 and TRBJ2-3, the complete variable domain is EAGVAQSPRYKIIEKRQSVAFWCNPISGHATLYWYQQILGQGPKLLIQFQNNGVVDDSQLPKDRFSAERLKGVDSTLKIQPAKLEDSAVYLCASSLKGAEAQYFGPGTRLTVL.